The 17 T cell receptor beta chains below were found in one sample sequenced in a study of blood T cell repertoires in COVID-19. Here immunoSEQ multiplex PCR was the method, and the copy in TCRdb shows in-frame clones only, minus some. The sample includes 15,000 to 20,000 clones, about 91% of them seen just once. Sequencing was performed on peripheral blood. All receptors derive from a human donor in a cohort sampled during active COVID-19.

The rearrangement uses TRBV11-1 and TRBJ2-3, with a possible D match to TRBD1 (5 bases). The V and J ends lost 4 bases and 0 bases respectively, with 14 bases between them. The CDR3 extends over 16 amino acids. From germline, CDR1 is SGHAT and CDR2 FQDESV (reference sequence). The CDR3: CASSSSMGPSTDTQYF. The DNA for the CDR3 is TGTGCCAGCAGCTCTTCGATGGGGCCTAGCACAGATACGCAGTATTTT.

The CDR3 DNA sequence: TGTGCCAGCAGCAGCATCGGACAGGGGAAAAACATTCAGTACTTC. It encodes CASSSIGQGKNIQYF. This rearrangement joins TRBV7-9 to TRBJ2-4; TRBD1 agrees at 9 bases. Germline V gene data show CDR1 as SEHNR and CDR2 as FQNEAQ (reference sequence). V lost 5 bases, J lost 4 bases, and 6 bases stayed unmatched. This CDR3 is 15 amino acids long.

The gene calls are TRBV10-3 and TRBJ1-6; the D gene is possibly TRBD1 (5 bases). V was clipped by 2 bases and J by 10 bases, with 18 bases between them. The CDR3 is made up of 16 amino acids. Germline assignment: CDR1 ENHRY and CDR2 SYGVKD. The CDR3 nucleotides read TGTGCCATCAGTGAGGAAGGCCGGGGGGAGTTATCACCCCTCCACTTT. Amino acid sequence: CAISEEGRGELSPLHF.

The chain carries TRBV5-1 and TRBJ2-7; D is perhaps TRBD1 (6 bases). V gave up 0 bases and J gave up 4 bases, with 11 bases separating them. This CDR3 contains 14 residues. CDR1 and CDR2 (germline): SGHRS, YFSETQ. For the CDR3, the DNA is TGCGCCAGCAGCTTGGAGCAGGGGCGGTACGAGCAGTACTTC. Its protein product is CASSLEQGRYEQYF.

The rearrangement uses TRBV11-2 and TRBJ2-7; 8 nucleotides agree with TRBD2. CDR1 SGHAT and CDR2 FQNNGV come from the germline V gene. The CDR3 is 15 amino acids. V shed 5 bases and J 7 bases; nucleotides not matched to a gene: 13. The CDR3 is CASSLSGVAGLEQYF. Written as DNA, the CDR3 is TGTGCCAGCAGCCTCAGCGGGGTAGCGGGACTGGAGCAGTACTTC.

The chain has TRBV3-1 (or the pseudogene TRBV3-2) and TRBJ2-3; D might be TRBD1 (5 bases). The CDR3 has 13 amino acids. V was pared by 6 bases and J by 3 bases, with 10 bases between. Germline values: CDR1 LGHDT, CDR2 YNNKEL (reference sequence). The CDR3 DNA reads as TGTGCCAGCAGGCCCAGGGATACAGATACGCAGTATTTT. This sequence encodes CASRPRDTDTQYF.

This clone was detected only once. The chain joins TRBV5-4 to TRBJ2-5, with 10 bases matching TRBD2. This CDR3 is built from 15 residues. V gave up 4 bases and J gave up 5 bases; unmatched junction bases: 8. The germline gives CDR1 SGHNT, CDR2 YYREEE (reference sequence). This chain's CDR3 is CASSNERGGQETQYF. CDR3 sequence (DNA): TGTGCCAGCAGCAACGAGCGGGGGGGCCAGGAGACCCAGTACTTC.

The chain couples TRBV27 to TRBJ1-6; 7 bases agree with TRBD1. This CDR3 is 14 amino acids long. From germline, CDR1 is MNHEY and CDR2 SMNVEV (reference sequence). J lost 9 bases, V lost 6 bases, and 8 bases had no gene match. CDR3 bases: TGTGCCAGCAGCTTCCGGGACAGAAGTTCACCCCTCCACTTT. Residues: CASSFRDRSSPLHF.

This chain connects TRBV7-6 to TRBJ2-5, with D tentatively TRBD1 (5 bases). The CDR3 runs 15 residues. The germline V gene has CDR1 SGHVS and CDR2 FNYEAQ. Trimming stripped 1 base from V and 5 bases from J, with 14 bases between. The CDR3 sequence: CASSLGQSRRETQYF. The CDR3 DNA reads TGTGCCAGCAGCTTAGGACAGTCAAGGCGGGAGACCCAGTACTTC.

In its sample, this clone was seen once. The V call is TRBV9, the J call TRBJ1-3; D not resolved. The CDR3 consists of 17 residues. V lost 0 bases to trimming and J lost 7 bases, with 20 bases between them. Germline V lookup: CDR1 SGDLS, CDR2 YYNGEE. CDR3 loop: CASSVGRVGNKGNTIYF. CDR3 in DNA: TGTGCCAGCAGCGTAGGGAGGGTAGGCAATAAAGGGAACACCATATATTTT. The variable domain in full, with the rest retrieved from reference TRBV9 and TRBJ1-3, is DSGVTQTPKHLITATGQRVTLRCSPRSGDLSVYWYQQSLDQGLQFLIQYYNGEERAKGNILERFSAQQFPDLHSELNLSSLELGDSALYFCASSVGRVGNKGNTIYFGEGSWLTVV.

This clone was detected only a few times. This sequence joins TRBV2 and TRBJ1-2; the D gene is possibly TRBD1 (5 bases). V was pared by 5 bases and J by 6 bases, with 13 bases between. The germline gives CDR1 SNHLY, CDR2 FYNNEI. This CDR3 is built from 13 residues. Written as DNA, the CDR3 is TGTGCCAGCAGTCGATCGGGGGATGATGGCTACACCTTC. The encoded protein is CASSRSGDDGYTF. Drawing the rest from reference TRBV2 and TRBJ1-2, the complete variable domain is EPEVTQTPSHQVTQMGQEVILRCVPISNHLYFYWYRQILGQKVEFLVSFYNNEISEKSEIFDDQFSVERPDGSNFTLKIRSTKLEDSAMYFCASSRSGDDGYTFGSGTRLTVV.

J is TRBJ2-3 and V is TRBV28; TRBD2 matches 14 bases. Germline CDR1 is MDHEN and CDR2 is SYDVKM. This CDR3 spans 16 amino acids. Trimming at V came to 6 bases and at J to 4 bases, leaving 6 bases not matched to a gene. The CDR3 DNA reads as TGTGCCAGCAGCATGACGGGACTAGCGGGAGCAGATACGCAGTATTTT. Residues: CASSMTGLAGADTQYF.

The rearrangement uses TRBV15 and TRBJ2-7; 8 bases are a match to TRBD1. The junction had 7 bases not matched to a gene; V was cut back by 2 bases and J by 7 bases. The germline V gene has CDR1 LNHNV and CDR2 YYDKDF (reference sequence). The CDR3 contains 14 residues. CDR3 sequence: CATSRSVQGEEQYF. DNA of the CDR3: TGTGCCACCAGCAGATCGGTACAGGGGGAGGAGCAGTACTTC.

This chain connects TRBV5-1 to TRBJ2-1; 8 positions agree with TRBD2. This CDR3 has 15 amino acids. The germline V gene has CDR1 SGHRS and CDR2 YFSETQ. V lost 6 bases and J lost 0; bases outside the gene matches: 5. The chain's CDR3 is CASIHLAGSYNEQFF. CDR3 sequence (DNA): TGCGCCAGCATTCACCTAGCGGGCTCCTACAATGAGCAGTTCTTC.

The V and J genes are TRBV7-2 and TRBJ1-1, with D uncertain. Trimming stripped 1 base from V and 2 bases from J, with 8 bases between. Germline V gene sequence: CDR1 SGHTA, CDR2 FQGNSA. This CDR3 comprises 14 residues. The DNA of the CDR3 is TGTGCCAGCAGCTTAGTGTCCAGTAACACTGAAGCTTTCTTT. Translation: CASSLVSSNTEAFF.

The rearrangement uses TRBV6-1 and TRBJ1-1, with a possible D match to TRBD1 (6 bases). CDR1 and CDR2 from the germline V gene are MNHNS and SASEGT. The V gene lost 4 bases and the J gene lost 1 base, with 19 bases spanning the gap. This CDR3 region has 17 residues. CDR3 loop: CASSASDLQGENTEAFF. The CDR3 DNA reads TGTGCCAGCAGTGCAAGTGACCTACAGGGAGAGAACACTGAAGCTTTCTTT.

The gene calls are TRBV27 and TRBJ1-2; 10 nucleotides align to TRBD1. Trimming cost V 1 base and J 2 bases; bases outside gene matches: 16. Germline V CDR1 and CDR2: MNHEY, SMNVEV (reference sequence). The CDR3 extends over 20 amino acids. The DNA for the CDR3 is TGTGCCAGCAGTTTATTAACACCCGGGACAGGGGCCCAACAAAACTATGGCTACACCTTC. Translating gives CASSLLTPGTGAQQNYGYTF.